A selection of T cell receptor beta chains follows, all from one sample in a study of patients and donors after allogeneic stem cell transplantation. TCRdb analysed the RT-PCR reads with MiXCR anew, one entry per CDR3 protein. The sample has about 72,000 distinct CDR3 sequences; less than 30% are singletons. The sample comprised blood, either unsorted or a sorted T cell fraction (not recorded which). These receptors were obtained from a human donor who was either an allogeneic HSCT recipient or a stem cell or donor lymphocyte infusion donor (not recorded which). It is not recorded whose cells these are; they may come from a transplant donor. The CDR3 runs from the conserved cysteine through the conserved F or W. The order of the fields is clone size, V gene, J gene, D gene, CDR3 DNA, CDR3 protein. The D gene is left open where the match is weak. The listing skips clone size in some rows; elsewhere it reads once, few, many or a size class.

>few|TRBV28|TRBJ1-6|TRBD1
TGTGCCAGCAGCTTAGCCCCGGGACAGGGGTCTTATAATTCACCCCTCCACTTT
CASSLAPGQGSYNSPLHF
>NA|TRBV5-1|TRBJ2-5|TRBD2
TGCGCCAGCAGCTTGACTGCGGGAGGGCACAAAGAGACCCAGTACTTC
CASSLTAGGHKETQYF
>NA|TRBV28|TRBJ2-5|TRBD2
TGTGCCAGCAGTCTAGACATTCCGGGACTACATCAAGAGACCCAGTACTTC
CASSLDIPGLHQETQYF
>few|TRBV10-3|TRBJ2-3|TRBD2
TGTGCCATCAGTGAGCTAGCGGTAGATACGCAGTATTTT
CAISELAVDTQYF
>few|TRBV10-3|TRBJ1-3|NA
TGTGCCATCCAGACAGGCTCTGGAAACACCATATATTTT
CAIQTGSGNTIYF
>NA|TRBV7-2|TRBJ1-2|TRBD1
TGTGCCAGCAGCTTACCCGGGACAGGGAACTATGGCTACACCTTC
CASSLPGTGNYGYTF
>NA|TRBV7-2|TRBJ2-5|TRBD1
TGTGCCAGCAGCCGCGACAGGGGACAAGAGACCCAGTACTTC
CASSRDRGQETQYF
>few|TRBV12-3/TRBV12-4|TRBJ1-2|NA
TGTGCCAGCAGTAGCACCCGGACTCATCCATACGGGGGCTACACCTTC
CASSSTRTHPYGGYTF
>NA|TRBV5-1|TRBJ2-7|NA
TGCGCCAGCAGCTTGGACAGCCCCTACGAGCAGTACTTC
CASSLDSPYEQYF
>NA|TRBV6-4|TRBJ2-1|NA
TGTGCCAGCAGTGGTAGCATTGAGGGCAATGAGCAGTTCTTC
CASSGSIEGNEQFF
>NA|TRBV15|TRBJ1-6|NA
TGTGCCACCAGCAGGGCTCCGGGACAAAATAATTCACCCCTCCACTTT
CATSRAPGQNNSPLHF
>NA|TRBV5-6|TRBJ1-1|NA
TGTGCCAGCAGCTTGGGGCCACAGGGCGAAGCTTTCTTT
CASSLGPQGEAFF
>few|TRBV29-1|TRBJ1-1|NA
TGCAGCGTTGAAGGTTGGGGGAGCACTGAAGCTTTCTTT
CSVEGWGSTEAFF
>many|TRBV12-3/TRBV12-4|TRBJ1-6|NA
TGTGCCAGCAGTTTAGCGTACGACGGCCATTATAATTCACCCCTCCACTTT
CASSLAYDGHYNSPLHF
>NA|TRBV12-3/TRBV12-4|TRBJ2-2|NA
TGTGCCAGCAGTTATCCCAGGAACACCGGGGAGCTGTTTTTT
CASSYPRNTGELFF
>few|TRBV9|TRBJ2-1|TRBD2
TGTGCCAGCAGCGCCCAGCTAGCGGGGCCCTACAATGAGCAGTTCTTC
CASSAQLAGPYNEQFF
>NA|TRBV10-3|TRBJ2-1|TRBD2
TGTGCCATCAGTGTACGTAATTTCCGAACTAGCGGCTCTAGCTCCTACAATGAGCAGTTCTTC
CAISVRNFRTSGSSSYNEQFF
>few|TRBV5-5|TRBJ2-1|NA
TGTGCCAGCAGCCCATACCTTAGTCTCGGGACAAATGAGCAGTTCTTC
CASSPYLSLGTNEQFF
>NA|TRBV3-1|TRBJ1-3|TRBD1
TGTGCCAGCCGCTCCAGGGGGGCGATGGACACCATATATTTT
CASRSRGAMDTIYF
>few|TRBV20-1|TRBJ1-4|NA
TGCAGTGCTGGGTACACCAATAATGAAAAACTGTTTTTT
CSAGYTNNEKLFF
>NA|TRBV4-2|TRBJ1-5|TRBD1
TGTGCCAGCAGCCCCGGACAGGGAGAAAGGAATCAGCCCCAGCATTTT
CASSPGQGERNQPQHF
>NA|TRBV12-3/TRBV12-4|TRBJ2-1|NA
TGTGCCAGCAGGGGATTCCACATAGACAATGAGCAGTTCTTC
CASRGFHIDNEQFF
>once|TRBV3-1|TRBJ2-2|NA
TGTGCCAGCAGCCCGACACCAGCGTTGTCCGGGGAGCTGTTTTTT
CASSPTPALSGELFF
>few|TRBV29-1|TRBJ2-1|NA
TGCAGCGTTATGGGGCTCTCCTACAATGAGCAGTTCTTC
CSVMGLSYNEQFF
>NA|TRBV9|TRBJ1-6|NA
TGTGCCAGCAGCCCCCCCAACGCCGGGACCGAAAATTCACCCCTCCACTTT
CASSPPNAGTENSPLHF
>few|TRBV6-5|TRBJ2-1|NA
TGTGCCAGCAGTTACTCGATCGCCCAGGGGAGCGACAATGAGCAGTTCTTC
CASSYSIAQGSDNEQFF
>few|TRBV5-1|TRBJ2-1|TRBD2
TGCGCCAGCAGCTTAGCGGGGGGGAACAATGAGCAGTTCTTC
CASSLAGGNNEQFF
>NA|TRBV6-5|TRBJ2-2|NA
TGTGCCAGCAAAAGGCGGACCGGGGAGCTGTTTTTT
CASKRRTGELFF
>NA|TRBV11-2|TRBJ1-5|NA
TGTGCCAGCAGCTCCCTAGGGGATCAGCCCCAGCATTTT
CASSSLGDQPQHF
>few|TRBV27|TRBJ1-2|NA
TGTGCCAGCAGTTTCGGGCAGGGACTATCTAACTATGGCTACACCTTC
CASSFGQGLSNYGYTF
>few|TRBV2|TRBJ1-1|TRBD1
TGTGCGATAGTTTCGACAGGGGGCGCGTCTGAAGCTTTCTTT
CAIVSTGGASEAFF
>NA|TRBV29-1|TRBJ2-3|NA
TGCAGCGTTTTGGGCGTAGATACGCAGTATTTT
CSVLGVDTQYF
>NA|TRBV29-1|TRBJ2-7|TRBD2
TGCAGCGTTGAAGCGCAGATACGACTAGCGGGAGCACCCTACGAGCAGTACTTC
CSVEAQIRLAGAPYEQYF
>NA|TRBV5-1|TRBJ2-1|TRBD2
TGCGCCAGCAGTCCCCTAGCGGGGCTTTCCTACAATGAGCAGTTCTTC
CASSPLAGLSYNEQFF
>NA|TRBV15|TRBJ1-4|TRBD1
TGTGCCACCAGCGGAAGGACAGGCTTTAATGAAAAACTGTTTTTT
CATSGRTGFNEKLFF
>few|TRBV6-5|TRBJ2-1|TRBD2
TGTGCCAGCAGGGTAAGCGGGACCGCTTCCTACAATGAGCAGTTCTTC
CASRVSGTASYNEQFF
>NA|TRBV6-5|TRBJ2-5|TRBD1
TGTGCCAGCAGTTACGGCGGACAGGGTGGGACCCAGTACTTC
CASSYGGQGGTQYF
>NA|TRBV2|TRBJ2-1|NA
TGTGCCAGCAGGGTGGCGCAGGGGTTCGTCAATGAGCAGTTCTTC
CASRVAQGFVNEQFF
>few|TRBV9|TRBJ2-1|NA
TGTGCCAGCAGCGTAGCGGGCCAGAGGGGCAATGAGCAGTTCTTC
CASSVAGQRGNEQFF
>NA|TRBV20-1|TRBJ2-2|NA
TGCAGTGCTCTCTCCGGGACTTTCACCGGGGAGCTGTTTTTT
CSALSGTFTGELFF
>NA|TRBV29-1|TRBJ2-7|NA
TGCAGCGTTGAAAGGGGGGCCTACGAGCAGTACTTC
CSVERGAYEQYF
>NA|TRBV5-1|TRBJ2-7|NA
TGCGCCAGCAGCTTGGATAACGGAATCTACGAGCAGTACTTC
CASSLDNGIYEQYF
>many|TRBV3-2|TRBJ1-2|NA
TGTGCCAGCAGCCCTAATACGGGCTACACCTTC
CASSPNTGYTF
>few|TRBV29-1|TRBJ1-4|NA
TGCAGCGCCATCTTTGTAGAAAAACTGTTTTTT
CSAIFVEKLFF
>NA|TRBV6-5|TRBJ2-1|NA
TGTGCCAGCACGGGGGTTTCTTACAATGAGCAGTTCTTC
CASTGVSYNEQFF
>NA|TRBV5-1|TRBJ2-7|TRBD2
TGCGCCAGCACCCAGTTAGCGGGAGGGCCCGGCTACGAGCAGTACTTC
CASTQLAGGPGYEQYF
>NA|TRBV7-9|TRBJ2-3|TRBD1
TGTGCCAGCAGGGAACCGGGACAGGGATTTAGTTCCACAGATACGCAGTATTTT
CASREPGQGFSSTDTQYF
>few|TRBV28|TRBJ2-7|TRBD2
TGTGCCAGCAGTCCCCCTAGCGGGAGAGGCGAGCAGTACTTC
CASSPPSGRGEQYF
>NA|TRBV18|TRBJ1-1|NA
TGTGCCAGCTCATCTCAGGACAGGAACACTGAAGCTTTCTTT
CASSSQDRNTEAFF
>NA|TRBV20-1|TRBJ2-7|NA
TGCAGTGCTAGAGATGCCAACTCCTACGAGCAGTACTTC
CSARDANSYEQYF
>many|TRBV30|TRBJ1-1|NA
TGTGCCTGGAGACCCGACCGAGGGACCGCTTTTTTATTCACTGAAGCTTTCTTT
CAWRPDRGTAFLFTEAFF